This TCR beta chain was captured in a study of regulatory T cells in long-lasting Graves disease. The time point is: newly diagnosed GD, antithyroid drugs for less than 3 months. PBMCs were the source of the RNA used for TCR sequencing. This clonotype was detected only a few times. V shed 0 bases, J shed 14 bases, and the junction held 14 bases outside the gene matches. The CDR3 length is 16 residues. Germline lookup yields CDR1 LGHNA and CDR2 YSLEER. In building TCR beta libraries, iRepertoire HTBI primers were used together with Arm-PCR of CDR3 regions. Each CDR3 protein gets one entry after TCRdb re-called the multiplex PCR reads with MiXCR. The sample carries 520,000 or so distinct CDR3 sequences, around 12% recorded once. This sample also appeared in a second study, on T cells in Graves' hyperthyroidism and ophthalmopathy.

The V gene is TRBV4-3, the J gene TRBJ2-1; 9 nucleotides align to TRBD2. This TCR was sampled from a woman aged 30 to 39 with Graves disease. The sample here was peripheral blood mononuclear cells (PBMCs), taken at new diagnosis, from a patient treated with antithyroid drugs. CDR3 nucleotide sequence: TGCGCCAGCAGCCAAGACGTTACCCTTAGCGGGAGTTTTGAGTTCTTC. Residues: CASSQDVTLSGSFEFF.